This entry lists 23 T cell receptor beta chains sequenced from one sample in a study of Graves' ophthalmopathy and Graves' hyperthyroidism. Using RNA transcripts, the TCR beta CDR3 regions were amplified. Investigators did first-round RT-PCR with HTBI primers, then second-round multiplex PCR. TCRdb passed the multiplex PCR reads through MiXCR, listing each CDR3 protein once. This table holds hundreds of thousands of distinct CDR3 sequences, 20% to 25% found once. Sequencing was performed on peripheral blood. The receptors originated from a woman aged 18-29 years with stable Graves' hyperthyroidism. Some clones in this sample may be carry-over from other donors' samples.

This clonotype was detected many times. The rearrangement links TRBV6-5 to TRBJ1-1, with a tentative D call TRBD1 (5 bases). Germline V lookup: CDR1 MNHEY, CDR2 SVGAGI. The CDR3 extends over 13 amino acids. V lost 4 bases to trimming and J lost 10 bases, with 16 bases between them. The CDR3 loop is CASSFYRDGAAFF. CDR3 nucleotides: TGTGCCAGCAGTTTCTACCGGGACGGCGCAGCTTTCTTT.

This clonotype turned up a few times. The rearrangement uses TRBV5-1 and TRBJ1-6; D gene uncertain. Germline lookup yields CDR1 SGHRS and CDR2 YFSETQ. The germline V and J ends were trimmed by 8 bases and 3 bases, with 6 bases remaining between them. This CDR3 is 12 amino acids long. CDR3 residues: CARTIYNSPLHF. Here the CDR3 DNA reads TGCGCCAGGACTATCTATAATTCACCCCTCCACTTT.

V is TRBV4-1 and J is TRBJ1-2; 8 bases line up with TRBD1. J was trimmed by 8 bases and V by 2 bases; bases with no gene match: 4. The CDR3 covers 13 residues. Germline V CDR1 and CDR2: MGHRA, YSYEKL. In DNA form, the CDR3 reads TGCGCCAGCAGCCAACCGACAGGGGACGGCTACACCTTC. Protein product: CASSQPTGDGYTF.

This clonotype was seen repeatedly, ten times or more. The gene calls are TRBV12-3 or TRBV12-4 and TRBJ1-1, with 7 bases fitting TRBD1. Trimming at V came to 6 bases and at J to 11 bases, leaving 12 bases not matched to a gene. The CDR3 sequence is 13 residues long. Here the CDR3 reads CASSPDRAHRAFF. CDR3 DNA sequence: TGTGCCAGCAGCCCAGACAGGGCCCACAGGGCTTTCTTT.

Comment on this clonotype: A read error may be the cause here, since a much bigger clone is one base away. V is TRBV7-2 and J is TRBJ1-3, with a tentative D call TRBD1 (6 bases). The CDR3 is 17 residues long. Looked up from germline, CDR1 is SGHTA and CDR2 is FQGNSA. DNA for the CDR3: TGTGCCAACAGCTTTGCCGGGACACGACAAGCCGGAAACACCATATATTTT. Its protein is CANSFAGTRQAGNTIYF.

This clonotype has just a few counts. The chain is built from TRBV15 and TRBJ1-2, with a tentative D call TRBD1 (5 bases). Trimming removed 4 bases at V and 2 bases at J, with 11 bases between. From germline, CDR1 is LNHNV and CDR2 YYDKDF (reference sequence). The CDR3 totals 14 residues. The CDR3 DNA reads TGTGCCACCAGCACATCGGGACTCAACTATGGCTACACCTTC. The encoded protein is CATSTSGLNYGYTF.

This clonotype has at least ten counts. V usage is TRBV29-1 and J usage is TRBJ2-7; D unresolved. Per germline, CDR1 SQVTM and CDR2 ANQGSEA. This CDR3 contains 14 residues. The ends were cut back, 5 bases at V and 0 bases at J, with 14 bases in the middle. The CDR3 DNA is TGCAGCGTTTCCCCATTACTTAGCTCCTACGAGCAGTACTTC. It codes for CSVSPLLSSYEQYF.

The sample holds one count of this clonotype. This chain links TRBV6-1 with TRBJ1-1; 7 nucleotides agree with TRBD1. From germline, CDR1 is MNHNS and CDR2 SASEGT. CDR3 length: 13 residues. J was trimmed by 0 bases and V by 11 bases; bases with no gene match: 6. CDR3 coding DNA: TGTGCCGGAAACAGGGGTCTGAACACTGAAGCTTTCTTT. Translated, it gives CAGNRGLNTEAFF.

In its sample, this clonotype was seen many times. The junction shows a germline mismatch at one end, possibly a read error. The CDR3 loop is CAVSDSAFQETQYF. CDR3 nucleotides: TGTGCCGTCAGTGATAGCGCCTTCCAAGAGACCCAGTACTTC. The chain uses TRBV10-3 and TRBJ2-5; D is possibly TRBD2 (5 bases). Per germline, CDR1 ENHRY and CDR2 SYGVKD. The CDR3 totals 14 residues.

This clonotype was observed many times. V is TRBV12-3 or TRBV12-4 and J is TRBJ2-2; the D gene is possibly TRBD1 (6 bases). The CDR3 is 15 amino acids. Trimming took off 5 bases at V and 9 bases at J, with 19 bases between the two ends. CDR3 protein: CASSPGVGGHRELFF. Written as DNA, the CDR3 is TGTGCCAGCAGTCCAGGGGTAGGTGGGCACCGGGAGCTGTTTTTT.

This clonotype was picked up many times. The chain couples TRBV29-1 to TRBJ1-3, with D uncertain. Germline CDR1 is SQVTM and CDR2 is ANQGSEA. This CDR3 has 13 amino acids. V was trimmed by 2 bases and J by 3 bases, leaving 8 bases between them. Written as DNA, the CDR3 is TGCAGCGTTGAAAATCAGGTTGGAAACACCATATATTTT. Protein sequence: CSVENQVGNTIYF.

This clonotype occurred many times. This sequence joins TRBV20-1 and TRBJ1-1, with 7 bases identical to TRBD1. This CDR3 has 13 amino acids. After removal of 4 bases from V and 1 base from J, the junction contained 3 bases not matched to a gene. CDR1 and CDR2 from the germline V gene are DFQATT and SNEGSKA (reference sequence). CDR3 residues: CSAITGANTEAFF. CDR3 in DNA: TGCAGTGCTATTACAGGGGCGAACACTGAAGCTTTCTTT.

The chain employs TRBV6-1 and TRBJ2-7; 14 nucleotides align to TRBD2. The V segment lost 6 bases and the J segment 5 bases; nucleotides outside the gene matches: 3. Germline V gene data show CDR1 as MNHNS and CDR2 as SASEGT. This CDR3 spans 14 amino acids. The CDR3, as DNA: TGTGCCAGCAGGGGACTAGCGGGAGCCAACGAGCAGTACTTC. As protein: CASRGLAGANEQYF.

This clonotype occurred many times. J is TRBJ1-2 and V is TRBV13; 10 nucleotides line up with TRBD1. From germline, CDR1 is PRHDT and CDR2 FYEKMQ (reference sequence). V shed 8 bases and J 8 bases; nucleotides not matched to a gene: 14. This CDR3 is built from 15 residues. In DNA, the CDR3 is TGTGCCAGCTCAGAATCCGGGACAGGGGATCGGGGCTACACCTTC. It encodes CASSESGTGDRGYTF.

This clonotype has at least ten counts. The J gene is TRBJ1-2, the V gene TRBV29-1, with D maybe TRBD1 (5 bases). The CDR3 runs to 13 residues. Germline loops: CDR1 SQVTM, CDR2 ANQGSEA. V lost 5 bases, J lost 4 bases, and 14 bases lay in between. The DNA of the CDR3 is TGCAGCGTTCTCCGCGGGGACGGCTATGGCTACACCTTC. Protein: CSVLRGDGYGYTF.

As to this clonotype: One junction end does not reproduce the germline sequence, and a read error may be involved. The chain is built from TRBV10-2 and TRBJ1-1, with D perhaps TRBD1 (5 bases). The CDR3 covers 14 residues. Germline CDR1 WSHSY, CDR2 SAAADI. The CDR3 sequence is CASCERAGGGEAFF. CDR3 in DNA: TGCGCCAGCTGTGAGCGGGCGGGGGGTGGTGAAGCTTTCTTT.

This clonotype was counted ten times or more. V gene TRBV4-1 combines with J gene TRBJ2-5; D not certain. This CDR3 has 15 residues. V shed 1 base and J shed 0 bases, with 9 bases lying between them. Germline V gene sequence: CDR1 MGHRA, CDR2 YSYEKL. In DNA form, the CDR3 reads TGCGCCAGCAGCCAAGGATCTACTAACCAAGAGACCCAGTACTTC. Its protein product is CASSQGSTNQETQYF.

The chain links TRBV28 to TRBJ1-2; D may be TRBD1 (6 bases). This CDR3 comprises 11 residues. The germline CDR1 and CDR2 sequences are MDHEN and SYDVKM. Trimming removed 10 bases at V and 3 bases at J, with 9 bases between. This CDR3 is CAIRTDYGYTF. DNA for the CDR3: TGTGCCATCCGGACAGACTATGGCTACACCTTC.

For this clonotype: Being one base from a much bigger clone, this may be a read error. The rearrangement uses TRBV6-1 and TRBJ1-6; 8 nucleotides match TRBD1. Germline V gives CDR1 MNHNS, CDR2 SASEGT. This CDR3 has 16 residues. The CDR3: CASMDREVSYNSHLHF. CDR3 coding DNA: TGTGCCAGTATGGACAGGGAGGTATCCTATAATTCACACCTCCACTTT.

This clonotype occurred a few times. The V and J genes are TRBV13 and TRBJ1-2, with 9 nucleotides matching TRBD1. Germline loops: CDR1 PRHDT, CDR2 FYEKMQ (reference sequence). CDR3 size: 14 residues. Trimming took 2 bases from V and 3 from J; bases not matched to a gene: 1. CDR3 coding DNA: TGTGCCAGCAGCTTAACAGGGGGCTACTATGGCTACACCTTC. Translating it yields CASSLTGGYYGYTF.

The CDR3 DNA sequence: TGTGCCAGCAGTTACTCTCGGGGGGGCAACTACGAGCAGTACTTC. Translated, it gives CASSYSRGGNYEQYF. The V gene is TRBV6-5, the J gene TRBJ2-7; 8 nucleotides align to TRBD2. Trimming at V came to 0 bases and at J to 3 bases, leaving 4 bases not matched to a gene. Germline lookup yields CDR1 MNHEY and CDR2 SVGAGI. The CDR3 contains 15 residues.

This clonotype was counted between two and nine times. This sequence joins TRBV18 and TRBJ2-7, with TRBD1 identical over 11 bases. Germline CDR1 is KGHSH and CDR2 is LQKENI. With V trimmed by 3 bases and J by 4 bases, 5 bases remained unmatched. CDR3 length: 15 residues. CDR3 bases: TGTGCCAGCTCACCGCCGGGACAGGGGGTTTACGAGCAGTACTTC. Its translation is CASSPPGQGVYEQYF.

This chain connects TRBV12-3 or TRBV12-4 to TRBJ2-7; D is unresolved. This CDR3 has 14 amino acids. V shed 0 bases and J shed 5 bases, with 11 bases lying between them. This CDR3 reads CASSLAPARNEQYF. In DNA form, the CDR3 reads TGTGCCAGCAGTTTAGCCCCGGCAAGGAACGAGCAGTACTTC.